A single sample gave rise to the 12 T cell receptor beta chains below, sequenced in a study of T cell repertoires in cytomegalovirus infection. One entry per CDR3 protein results from TCRdb running MiXCR on the reads. The data show around 450,000 distinct CDR3 sequences, about 11% seen once. The sequenced material came from PBMCs. The receptors come from a human donor in good health (CMV status not recorded). Some clones in this sample may be carry-over from other donors' samples.

This clonotype has more than one count but fewer than ten. The chain joins TRBV7-8 to TRBJ2-1; 9 nucleotides match TRBD1. The germline V gene encodes CDR1 SGHVS and CDR2 FQNEAQ. The V gene end was trimmed by 4 bases and the J gene end by 9 bases; junction bases not matched to a gene: 7. This CDR3 contains 14 residues. DNA for the CDR3: TGTGCCAGCAGCTCCCGGGACAGGGTCGGTGAGCAGTTCTTC. Amino acid sequence: CASSSRDRVGEQFF.

The genes are TRBV29-1 and TRBJ2-1; 13 positions agree with TRBD2. The CDR3 spans 14 residues. Germline loops: CDR1 SQVTM, CDR2 ANQGSEA. The ends lost 6 bases at V and 4 bases at J; junction bases unmatched: 3. This CDR3 reads CSVLTSGRYNEQFF. The CDR3 coding sequence is TGCAGCGTCTTGACTAGCGGGAGGTACAATGAGCAGTTCTTC.

The chain carries TRBV14 and TRBJ1-5, with TRBD1 matching 9 bases. V was clipped by 0 bases and J by 1 base; unmatched bases: 13. CDR3 size: 20 residues. CDR1 is SGHDN, CDR2 FVKESK, per germline. CDR3 coding DNA: TGTGCCAGCAGCCAAGACTTAGAGGATAGGACAGGGGCGAGCAATCAGCCCCAGCATTTT. It yields the protein CASSQDLEDRTGASNQPQHF. Filled out from reference TRBV14 and TRBJ1-5, the complete variable domain reads EAGVTQFPSHSVIEKGQTVTLRCDPISGHDNLYWYRRVMGKEIKFLLHFVKESKQDESGMPNNRFLAERTGGTYSTLKVQPAELEDSGVYFCASSQDLEDRTGASNQPQHFGDGTRLSIL.

There are many counts of this clonotype. This sequence joins TRBV28 and TRBJ2-3; the D is unclear. The V gene lost 5 bases and the J gene lost 2 bases, with 17 bases spanning the gap. The CDR3 runs 16 residues. Germline CDR1 reads MDHEN; CDR2 reads SYDVKM. The CDR3 nucleotides read TGTGCCAGCAGTGCAGATTGGGTGAGGAACACAGATACGCAGTATTTT. This sequence encodes CASSADWVRNTDTQYF.

This clonotype appeared a few times. CDR3 coding DNA: TGCAGTCGCGGGAGCTCCTACAATGAGCAGTTCTTC. Residues: CSRGSSYNEQFF. The chain recombines TRBV20-1 with TRBJ2-1, with 7 bases identical to TRBD2. Looked up from germline, CDR1 is DFQATT and CDR2 is SNEGSKA (reference sequence). The CDR3 sequence is 12 residues long. V shed 8 bases, J shed 0 bases, and the junction held 1 base outside the gene matches.

This clonotype was seen ten or more times. The V call is TRBV29-1, the J call TRBJ1-1, with 8 nucleotides matching TRBD1. This CDR3 contains 14 residues. Trimming at V came to 8 bases and at J to 0 bases, leaving 8 bases not matched to a gene. Germline CDR1 reads SQVTM; CDR2 reads ANQGSEA. CDR3 sequence: CSSRTGSMNTEAFF. Written as DNA, the CDR3 is TGCAGCTCCCGGACAGGGTCCATGAACACTGAAGCTTTCTTT.

This clonotype occurred many times. The V gene is TRBV7-9, the J gene TRBJ2-1; D may be TRBD1 (6 bases). This CDR3 is 14 amino acids long. The germline CDR1 and CDR2 sequences are SEHNR and FQNEAQ (reference sequence). V shed 8 bases and J shed 4 bases, with 15 bases lying between them. CDR3 protein: CASRNHREYNEQFF. The CDR3 DNA is TGTGCCAGCCGCAATCACAGGGAATACAATGAGCAGTTCTTC.

This clonotype showed up just a few times. V is TRBV5-1 and J is TRBJ1-4, with D tentatively TRBD1 (5 bases). The CDR3 loop spans 16 amino acids. V shed 0 bases and J shed 6 bases, with 15 bases lying between them. From germline, CDR1 is SGHRS and CDR2 YFSETQ. The CDR3 region has the DNA TGCGCCAGCAGCTTGGCTTTGTCGGGGGTCGATGAAAAACTGTTTTTT. Translation: CASSLALSGVDEKLFF.

Many counts were recorded for this clonotype. The rearrangement uses TRBV29-1 and TRBJ1-1; perhaps TRBD1 as D (5 bases). Per the germline V gene, CDR1 is SQVTM and CDR2 is ANQGSEA. CDR3 length equals 13 residues. The V gene lost 4 bases and the J gene lost 0 bases, with 9 bases spanning the gap. CDR3: CSVGQIMNTEAFF. The CDR3, as DNA: TGCAGCGTTGGACAGATCATGAACACTGAAGCTTTCTTT.

This clonotype was observed a few times. The chain carries TRBV20-1 and TRBJ1-2; 7 bases align to TRBD1. V lost 6 bases, J lost 7 bases, and 11 bases stayed unmatched. This CDR3 region has 13 residues. CDR1 and CDR2 from the germline V gene are DFQATT and SNEGSKA (reference sequence). CDR3 in amino acids: CSAGPTGVTGYTF. The CDR3 bases are TGCAGTGCGGGGCCTACAGGGGTCACTGGCTACACCTTC.

This clonotype turned up a few times. The V call is TRBV19, the J call TRBJ1-4, with 9 bases aligning to TRBD1. Trimming at V came to 2 bases and at J to 8 bases, leaving 6 bases not matched to a gene. The CDR3 runs 15 residues. Germline V lookup: CDR1 LNHDA, CDR2 SQIVND (reference sequence). The CDR3 sequence: CASSIITGGGEKLFF. CDR3 coding DNA: TGTGCCAGTAGTATAATTACAGGGGGCGGCGAAAAACTGTTTTTT.

This clonotype has a count of ten or more. The rearrangement joins TRBV28 to TRBJ2-1; TRBD1 agrees at 9 bases. Germline V gives CDR1 MDHEN, CDR2 SYDVKM. The CDR3 sequence is 15 residues long. V lost 6 bases, J lost 1 base, and 4 bases stayed unmatched. CDR3 in DNA: TGTGCCAGCAGCAATGGACAGGGGTCCTACAATGAGCAGTTCTTC. It encodes CASSNGQGSYNEQFF.